The clone carrying this T cell receptor (beta chain) showed up many times. What it binds is not known. Amplification of TCR beta CDR3 regions used RNA as the template. RT-PCR in the first round (using the HTBI primer set) targeted the TCR CDR3. Each CDR3 protein is one row after TCRdb ran MiXCR on the multiplex PCR reads. This table holds some 570,000 distinct CDR3 sequences, approximately 17% found once. The source of the sample is a study of T cells in Graves' hyperthyroidism and ophthalmopathy. Overall study findings and caveats: A 13 V-J model separated ophthalmopathy from stable hyperthyroidism. Expanded thyroid clonotypes (above 0.001) were mostly also found in blood.

Each ophthalmopathy patient scored at least 3 on the Clinical Activity Score and at least 4 on NOSPECS grade, with duration under 3 months. Thyroid ultrasound and orbital computed tomography, with clinical symptoms and serum thyroxine and TRAb, informed diagnoses. Material for sequencing was blood. The origin of this receptor is a woman between 18 and 30 years old with Graves' ophthalmopathy.

Here the CDR3 DNA reads TGTGCCAGCAGCGACACAGGGGTGGCCTTTGAGCAGTACTTC. Translated: CASSDTGVAFEQYF. V usage is TRBV6-1 and J usage is TRBJ2-7, with 7 bases identical to TRBD1. With 6 bases clipped from V and 7 bases from J, the junction kept 12 bases outside the gene matches. The CDR3 is 14 amino acids. CDR1 and CDR2 from the germline V gene are MNHNS and SASEGT.